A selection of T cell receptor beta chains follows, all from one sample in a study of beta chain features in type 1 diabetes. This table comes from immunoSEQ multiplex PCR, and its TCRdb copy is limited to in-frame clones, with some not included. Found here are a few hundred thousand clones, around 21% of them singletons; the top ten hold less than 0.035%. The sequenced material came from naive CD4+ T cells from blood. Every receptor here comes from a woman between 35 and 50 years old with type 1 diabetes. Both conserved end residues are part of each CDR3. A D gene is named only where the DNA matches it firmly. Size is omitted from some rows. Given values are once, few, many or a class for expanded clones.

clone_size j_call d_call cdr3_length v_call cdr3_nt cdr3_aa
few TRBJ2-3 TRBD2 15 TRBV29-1 TGCAGCGTCCCCGGGGGGCGGGAGGCCAGGGATACGCAGTATTTT CSVPGGREARDTQYF
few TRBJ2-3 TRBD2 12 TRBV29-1 TGCAGCCAGCGGGATAGTGCAGATACGCAGTATTTT CSQRDSADTQYF
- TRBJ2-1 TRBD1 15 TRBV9 TGTGCCAGCAGCGTTTCCGGGACAGGGGAATATGAGCAGTTCTTC CASSVSGTGEYEQFF
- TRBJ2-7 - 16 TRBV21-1 TGTGCCAGCAGCAAAAGGTTACGGGAGGGCCCCCACGAGCAGTACTTC CASSKRLREGPHEQYF
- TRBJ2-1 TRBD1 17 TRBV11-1 TGTGCCAGCAGCTTAATGTACGGGACAGGGGCCTACAATGAGCAGTTCTTC CASSLMYGTGAYNEQFF
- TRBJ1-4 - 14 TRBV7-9 TGTGCCAGCAGCAAAAAGGGGTTGGGCGAAAAACTGTTTTTT CASSKKGLGEKLFF
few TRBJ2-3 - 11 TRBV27 TGTGCCAGCAGTTCCCTTGATACGCAGTATTTT CASSSLDTQYF
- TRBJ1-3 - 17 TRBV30 TGTGCCTGGAGTGTATGGCGGGGGGCGTCTCGTGGAAACACCATATATTTT CAWSVWRGASRGNTIYF
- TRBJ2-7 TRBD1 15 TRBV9 TGTGCCAGCAGCGGAAGGACAGGGCTCCCCTACGAGCAGTACTTC CASSGRTGLPYEQYF
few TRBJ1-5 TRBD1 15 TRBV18 TGTGCCAGCTCACCAAGGTCAGGGGGTAATCAGCCCCAGCATTTT CASSPRSGGNQPQHF
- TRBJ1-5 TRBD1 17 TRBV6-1 TGTGCCAGCAGTGAGGGCGGACAGGGTCCCCCAATCGAGCCCCAGCATTTT CASSEGGQGPPIEPQHF
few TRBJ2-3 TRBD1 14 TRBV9 TGTGCCAGCAGCATCCGGGACAGGGGCGATACGCAGTATTTT CASSIRDRGDTQYF
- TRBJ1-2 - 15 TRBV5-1 TGCGCCAGCAGCTTGGCCGGAGAGGGGGACTATGGCTACACCTTC CASSLAGEGDYGYTF
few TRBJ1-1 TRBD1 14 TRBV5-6 TGTGCCAGCAGTGGGGACAGCATGAACACTGAAGCTTTCTTT CASSGDSMNTEAFF
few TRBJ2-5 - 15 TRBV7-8 TGTGCCAGCAGCTTAGTCCCAGCGCCTGAAGAGACCCAGTACTTC CASSLVPAPEETQYF
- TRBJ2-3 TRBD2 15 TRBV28 TGTGCCAGCAGTTTAGCGGGAGAAGGCACAGATACGCAGTATTTT CASSLAGEGTDTQYF
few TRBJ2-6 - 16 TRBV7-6 TGTGCCAGCAGCTTCAGGACGGGGTCTGGGGCCAACGTCCTGACTTTC CASSFRTGSGANVLTF
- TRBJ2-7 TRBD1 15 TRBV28 TGTGCCAGCAGTCCGCCTGGGACAGGGAACTACGAGCAGTACTTC CASSPPGTGNYEQYF
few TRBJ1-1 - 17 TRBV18 TGTGCCAGCTCACCAAAATCCAGGGTGCTCGTGAACACTGAAGCTTTCTTT CASSPKSRVLVNTEAFF
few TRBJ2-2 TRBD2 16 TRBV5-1 TGCGCCAGCAGGACCGGACTAGCGGGAGGAACCGGGGAGCTGTTTTTT CASRTGLAGGTGELFF
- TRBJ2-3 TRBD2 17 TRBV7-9 TGTGCCAGCAGCCTTTCAGCGGGGGGGCAGGTGGGAGATACGCAGTATTTT CASSLSAGGQVGDTQYF
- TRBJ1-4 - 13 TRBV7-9 TGTGCCAGCAGCTTAGGGCTTAATGAAAAACTGTTTTTT CASSLGLNEKLFF
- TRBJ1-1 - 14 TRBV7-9 TGTGCCAGCAGCTTAGGGGGGCTGAACACTGAAGCTTTCTTT CASSLGGLNTEAFF